The clone carrying this T cell receptor beta chain came up many times. Its antigen is not known. TCRdb recomputed calls from the 5' RACE reads with MiXCR, one row per CDR3 protein. Seen here are around 140,000 distinct CDR3 sequences, 5% to 8% observed once, and the top ten hold more than 0.6%. The data belong to a study of T cells after yellow fever vaccination. The germline gives CDR1 ENHRY, CDR2 SYGVKD. The CDR3 is 16 amino acids. The V segment lost 0 bases and the J segment 4 bases; nucleotides outside the gene matches: 1. Study-wide findings and caveats: Repertoires sorted by FACS could include abundant clonotypes that are contaminants from the bulk population.

The source material was CD4+ T cells sorted from PBMCs, sampled 10 days after the yellow fever booster vaccination. This chain links TRBV10-3 with TRBJ2-1, with TRBD2 matching 12 bases. This TCR came from a man between 25 and 39 years old who received the YFV17D yellow fever vaccine. CDR3 nucleotides: TGTGCCATCAGTGAGTCGGGACTAGCGGGTTACAATGAGCAGTTCTTC. It yields the protein CAISESGLAGYNEQFF.